This T cell receptor (beta chain) was captured by sequencing in a study of response to subunit inactivated influenza vaccine. As to this clonotype: Its target is not known.

Broader study findings: Each seasonal influenza vaccination recruits few new T cells, the authors suggested.

TCRdb re-called the RT-PCR reads with MiXCR, one entry per CDR3 protein. Among some 600,000 distinct CDR3 sequences listed, 12% to 15% were seen once. The CDR3 extends over 12 amino acids. The V gene's germline CDR1 is SGDLS and CDR2 YYNGEE. With 0 bases removed from V and 4 bases from J, the gap between germline ends came to 4 bases. This clonotype originated in a man aged 45-60 years who received an inactivated influenza vaccine. The sample consisted of PBMCs from blood, taken about 14 days before vaccination. This chain uses TRBV9 with TRBJ1-2; D not certain. The CDR3 DNA reads TGTGCCAGCAGCGTAGCAGCCTATGGCTACACCTTC. It translates to CASSVAAYGYTF.